Each of the 17 T cell receptor beta chains below was sequenced from the same sample in a study of type 1 regulatory T cells. For these receptors, no antigen is known. A single record per CDR3 protein comes from TCRdb applying MiXCR to the reads. The repertoire includes more than 60,000 distinct CDR3 sequences, less than 70% of them detected once, and over 1.5% sits in the top ten. Sequenced: cultured non-Tr1 T cells, either the whole culture or a sorted T cell fraction (not recorded which). These receptors all come from a human donor in good health.

Points on this clonotype: A much larger clone differs by one base, so this may be a read error. The J gene is TRBJ1-3, the V gene TRBV28; D gene unclear. Trimming pared 4 bases from V and 6 bases from J, leaving 19 bases between. The germline gives CDR1 MDHEN, CDR2 SYDVKM. This CDR3 comprises 16 residues. CDR3 nucleotides: TGTGCCAGCAGTTGGGCCTCGGGAATCGCCCAAAACACCATATATTTT. Amino acid sequence: CASSWASGIAQNTIYF.

J is TRBJ1-2 and V is TRBV29-1, with no clear D. The V and J ends lost 3 bases and 5 bases respectively, with 7 bases between them. The V gene's germline CDR1 is SQVTM and CDR2 ANQGSEA. The length of the CDR3 is 11 residues. For the CDR3, the DNA is TGCAGCGTTGACGGTACTTATGGCTACACCTTC. Translated, it gives CSVDGTYGYTF.

The genes are TRBV6-6 and TRBJ1-2; D call uncertain. This CDR3 is 16 amino acids long. V was clipped by 2 bases and J by 2 bases, with 15 bases between them. Germline values: CDR1 MNHNY, CDR2 SVGAGI (reference sequence). CDR3 bases: TGTGCCAGCAGTTACAGGCTCCGCAGGTCCAACTATGGCTACACCTTC. This codes for CASSYRLRRSNYGYTF.

The V gene is TRBV7-9, the J gene TRBJ2-2; possible D gene TRBD1, 6 bases. Between the trimmed V and J ends, which lost 5 bases and 7 bases, there was a span of 14 bases. The germline gives CDR1 SEHNR, CDR2 FQNEAQ (reference sequence). This CDR3 is built from 14 residues. CDR3 sequence (DNA): TGTGCCAGCAGCAAACAGGGAGTTGACGGGGAGCTGTTTTTT. Translated, it gives CASSKQGVDGELFF.

This clonotype was counted between two and nine times. The V gene is TRBV29-1, the J gene TRBJ2-7; TRBD2 might be the D (5 bases). The V end was cut by 4 bases, the J end by 0 bases, with 7 bases between. The CDR3 is made up of 12 amino acids. Germline assignment: CDR1 SQVTM and CDR2 ANQGSEA. CDR3 nucleotides: TGCAGCGTTGCCCGGGGCTCCTACGAGCAGTACTTC. It translates to CSVARGSYEQYF.

The V call is TRBV7-3, the J call TRBJ2-3; 7 bases agree with TRBD2. The CDR3 sequence is 13 residues long. Germline loops: CDR1 SGHTA, CDR2 FQGTGA. Trimming cost V 5 bases and J 4 bases; bases outside gene matches: 3. CDR3: CASSILAADTQYF. The CDR3, as DNA: TGTGCCAGCAGCATCCTAGCGGCAGATACGCAGTATTTT.

The chain links TRBV11-2 to TRBJ2-7; D is unclear. Trimming removed 4 bases at V and 2 bases at J, with 15 bases between. The CDR3 is made up of 15 amino acids. The germline V gene encodes CDR1 SGHAT and CDR2 FQNNGV. CDR3 sequence reads: CASSSSLSRPYEQYF. The CDR3, as DNA: TGTGCCAGCAGCTCCTCACTTAGCAGACCCTACGAGCAGTACTTC.

This chain connects TRBV5-1 to TRBJ2-4, with D perhaps matching TRBD1 or TRBD2 (5 bases each). Germline lookup yields CDR1 SGHRS and CDR2 YFSETQ. The CDR3 contains 16 residues. Trimming took 4 bases from V and 0 from J, leaving 14 bases between them. CDR3 DNA: TGCGCCAGCAGCCCGGGACCAAGACTAGCCAAAAACATTCAGTACTTC. This gives the protein CASSPGPRLAKNIQYF.

The chain recombines TRBV13 with TRBJ2-7; 13 bases are a match to TRBD2. The CDR3 covers 17 residues. The junction had 10 bases not matched to a gene; V was cut back by 5 bases and J by 3 bases. CDR1 and CDR2 (germline): PRHDT, FYEKMQ (reference sequence). CDR3 nucleotide sequence: TGTGCCAGCAGCCCGGGACTAGCGGGACAGGGCTACTACGAGCAGTACTTC. Translated: CASSPGLAGQGYYEQYF.

In the case of this clonotype: A much more abundant neighbour one base away suggests this may be a read error. This chain links TRBV7-2 with TRBJ1-1; D unclear. Germline lookup yields CDR1 SGHTA and CDR2 FQGNSA. The CDR3 consists of 12 residues. The CDR3 DNA sequence: TGTGCCAACAGCCACCGGGTGACTGAAGCTTTCTTT. It yields the protein CANSHRVTEAFF.

In this sample, this clonotype is medium-sized. The chain carries TRBV20-1 and TRBJ2-3, with 8 bases aligning to TRBD1. Looked up from germline, CDR1 is DFQATT and CDR2 is SNEGSKA (reference sequence). This CDR3 spans 14 amino acids. After removal of 4 bases from V and 3 bases from J, the junction contained 6 bases not matched to a gene. The chain's CDR3 is CSAIPQGETDTQYF. CDR3 coding DNA: TGCAGTGCTATACCACAGGGGGAAACAGATACGCAGTATTTT.

This clonotype has more than one count but fewer than ten. The chain carries TRBV7-2 and TRBJ1-1; D is unresolved. Trimming took off 5 bases at V and 4 bases at J, with 14 bases between the two ends. This CDR3 is built from 14 residues. The germline gives CDR1 SGHTA, CDR2 FQGNSA. The DNA for the CDR3 is TGTGCCAGCAGCATAGGAGCGGCGGGCACTGAAGCTTTCTTT. Translated, it gives CASSIGAAGTEAFF.

The chain recombines TRBV7-2 with TRBJ1-2, with 7 bases that match TRBD1. The V segment lost 4 bases and the J segment 6 bases; nucleotides outside the gene matches: 14. The CDR3 extends over 16 amino acids. In germline, CDR1 is SGHTA, CDR2 FQGNSA. The CDR3 nucleotides are TGTGCCAGCAGCTCTTACGGTGCGACAGGGAGTAATGGCTACACCTTC. Translation gives CASSSYGATGSNGYTF.

This sequence joins TRBV29-1 and TRBJ2-2; TRBD2 agrees at 14 bases. The CDR3 consists of 18 residues. J gave up 6 bases and V 6 bases, and 15 bases lay outside the gene matches. Germline-derived CDR1 and CDR2 are SQVTM and ANQGSEA. Written as DNA, the CDR3 is TGCAGCGTCGAAAGGACTAGCGGGAGGCCCCTTGATCCCGGGGAGCTGTTTTTT. Translating gives CSVERTSGRPLDPGELFF.

This clonotype has at least ten counts. V is TRBV3-1 and J is TRBJ1-5; weak D call: TRBD1 (5 bases). The germline V gene has CDR1 LGHDT and CDR2 YNNKEL (reference sequence). V lost 4 bases and J lost 4, with 11 bases in between. The CDR3 runs 14 residues. The CDR3 coding sequence is TGTGCCAGCAGCCTTGCCTCAGGGAATCAGCCCCAGCATTTT. Amino acids: CASSLASGNQPQHF.

This rearrangement joins TRBV4-3 to TRBJ2-1; perhaps D is TRBD1 or TRBD2 (5 bases each). The CDR3 is 16 amino acids. The germline gives CDR1 LGHNA, CDR2 YSLEER. Trimming took off 4 bases at V and 7 bases at J, with 20 bases between the two ends. The CDR3 region has the DNA TGCGCCAGCAGCCCGGACCCGGGGCCATGGCGAAATGAGCAGTTCTTC. It codes for CASSPDPGPWRNEQFF.

The rearrangement links TRBV7-8 to TRBJ1-1; no clear D gene. V dropped 3 bases and J dropped 0 bases, with 5 bases sitting between them. This CDR3 spans 13 amino acids. CDR1 SGHVS and CDR2 FQNEAQ come from the germline V gene. CDR3 DNA: TGTGCCAGCAGCTTTAACATGAACACTGAAGCTTTCTTT. Translating gives CASSFNMNTEAFF.